This is a list of T cell receptor beta chains from one sample in a study of Ad26.COV2.S vaccination and SARS-CoV-2 variants. Profiling relied on immunoSEQ multiplex PCR, and the TCRdb table lists in-frame clones only, not all of them. This sample has 440,000 or so clones, with roughly 90% found just once. The sequencing used peripheral blood, collected in a trial of Ad26.COV2.S vaccine versus placebo. These receptors came from a person aged 18-60 years who received the Ad26.COV2.S COVID-19 vaccine or a placebo. Each CDR3 is given with its conserved first and last residue. The order of the fields is D gene, clone size, J gene, V gene, CDR3 protein, CDR3 DNA. A D gene is named only where the DNA matches it firmly. Only some rows state a clone size, as once, few, many or a class for expanded clones.

- | - | TRBJ2-7 | TRBV7-8 | CASSLYDGYEQYF | TGTGCCAGCAGCTTATATGACGGATACGAGCAGTACTTC
- | - | TRBJ1-1 | TRBV4-1 | CASSQPAKNTEAFF | TGCGCCAGCAGCCAACCAGCAAAAAACACTGAAGCTTTCTTT
TRBD1 | - | TRBJ1-4 | TRBV15 | CATNRQGLGFGKLFF | TGTGCCACCAACAGACAGGGACTGGGATTTGGAAAACTGTTTTTT
- | - | TRBJ2-1 | TRBV9 | CASSVAGRGNEQFF | TGTGCCAGCAGCGTAGCGGGAAGAGGGAATGAGCAGTTCTTC
TRBD1 | - | TRBJ1-5 | TRBV30 | CAWSLGTGLSNQPQHF | TGTGCCTGGAGCCTCGGGACAGGTCTAAGCAATCAGCCCCAGCATTTT
- | - | TRBJ2-3 | TRBV7-2 | CASSLLGRGADTQYF | TGTGCCAGCAGCTTACTTGGACGTGGCGCAGATACGCAGTATTTT
TRBD2 | - | TRBJ2-3 | TRBV19 | CASTRLSGGKADTQYF | TGTGCCAGTACCAGACTTAGCGGGGGCAAGGCAGATACGCAGTATTTT
- | - | TRBJ1-6 | TRBV30 | CAWSVLDNSPLHF | TGTGCCTGGAGTGTATTAGATAATTCACCCCTCCACTTT
TRBD2 | few | TRBJ2-3 | TRBV3-1/TRBV3-2 | CASSQRGAGTSDTQYF | TGTGCCAGCAGCCAGCGGGGGGCAGGGACTTCAGATACGCAGTATTTT
- | - | TRBJ2-3 | TRBV5-1 | CASSPQTTPYRTDTQYF | TGCGCCAGCAGCCCACAGACCACTCCATACCGCACAGATACGCAGTATTTT
TRBD2 | - | TRBJ2-1 | TRBV7-2 | CASSSGAAGGPNNEQFF | TGTGCCAGCAGCTCTGGCGCCGCGGGGGGGCCTAACAATGAGCAGTTCTTC
TRBD1 | - | TRBJ1-1 | TRBV18 | CASSPPGQVTYYTEAFF | TGTGCCAGCTCACCTCCGGGACAGGTGACTTACTACACTGAAGCTTTCTTT
- | - | TRBJ2-1 | TRBV3-1/TRBV3-2 | CASSLNFNEQFF | TGTGCCAGCAGCCTCAACTTCAATGAGCAGTTCTTC
- | - | TRBJ2-1 | TRBV6-2/TRBV6-3 | CASSYSVGSLNEQFF | TGTGCCAGCAGTTACTCGGTGGGCAGCCTAAATGAGCAGTTCTTC
- | - | TRBJ1-2 | TRBV7-2 | CASSLGIQDNGYTF | TGTGCCAGCAGCTTAGGAATCCAGGATAATGGCTACACCTTC
- | once | TRBJ1-6 | TRBV5-6 | CASSRSRNSPLHF | TGTGCCAGCAGCCGATCTAGGAATTCACCCCTCCACTTT
TRBD1 | - | TRBJ1-1 | TRBV5-6 | CASSEGQRTEAFF | TGTGCCAGCAGCGAGGGACAGAGAACTGAAGCTTTCTTT
TRBD1 | - | TRBJ1-2 | TRBV18 | CASSYGTGRGTNYGYTF | TGTGCCAGCTCCTACGGGACAGGGAGAGGGACTAACTATGGCTACACCTTC
- | - | TRBJ2-3 | TRBV25-1 | CASSESGSRTDTQYF | TGTGCCAGCAGTGAATCAGGGTCCCGGACAGATACGCAGTATTTT
TRBD2 | - | TRBJ2-5 | TRBV11-2 | CASSLEGTSLGQTQYF | TGTGCCAGCAGCTTAGAAGGGACTAGCTTAGGGCAGACCCAGTACTTC
TRBD1 | - | TRBJ1-1 | TRBV7-9 | CASSLGTGTMNTEAFF | TGTGCCAGCAGCTTAGGGACAGGGACTATGAACACTGAAGCTTTCTTT
- | - | TRBJ1-1 | TRBV12-3/TRBV12-4 | CASSLGVSNEAFF | TGTGCCAGCAGTTTAGGGGTATCTAATGAAGCTTTCTTT
- | - | TRBJ2-7 | TRBV6-5 | CASSYSHSYEQYF | TGTGCCAGCAGCTACTCGCACTCCTACGAGCAGTACTTC
- | few | TRBJ1-1 | TRBV6-2/TRBV6-3 | CASSYSGLGEAFF | TGTGCCAGCAGTTACTCGGGTTTAGGTGAAGCTTTCTTT
- | - | TRBJ2-1 | TRBV9 | CASSVPGQDNEQFF | TGTGCCAGCAGCGTCCCGGGACAAGACAATGAGCAGTTCTTC
TRBD2 | - | TRBJ2-7 | TRBV19 | CASAAGPYSYEQYF | TGTGCCTCAGCAGCGGGACCGTATTCCTACGAGCAGTACTTC
- | - | TRBJ1-1 | TRBV4-3 | CASSQEAGRGMNTEAFF | TGCGCCAGCAGCCAAGAGGCGGGTCGAGGGATGAACACTGAAGCTTTCTTT
TRBD1 | - | TRBJ2-2 | TRBV7-9 | CASSFEGQRAGELFF | TGTGCCAGCAGCTTCGAGGGACAGCGTGCCGGGGAGCTGTTTTTT
- | - | TRBJ1-1 | TRBV2 | CASSDVGRPNTEAFF | TGTGCCAGCAGTGATGTAGGGAGACCAAACACTGAAGCTTTCTTT
- | - | TRBJ2-1 | TRBV30 | CAWSTTYEQFF | TGTGCCTGGAGTACCACATATGAGCAGTTCTTC
TRBD2 | - | TRBJ2-5 | TRBV11-2 | CASSEGLAGQETQYF | TGTGCCAGCAGCGAGGGACTAGCGGGACAAGAGACCCAGTACTTC
TRBD2 | few | TRBJ2-3 | TRBV6-1 | CASSEGGGPTDTQYF | TGTGCCAGCAGTGAAGGCGGGGGACCCACAGATACGCAGTATTTT
- | - | TRBJ2-3 | TRBV3-1/TRBV3-2 | CASSQYGQGNRNTDTQYF | TGTGCCAGCAGCCAATACGGGCAGGGCAATCGGAATACAGATACGCAGTATTTT
- | - | TRBJ2-1 | TRBV28 | CASKFPGSSYNEQFF | TGTGCCAGCAAATTCCCGGGGAGCTCCTACAATGAGCAGTTCTTC
TRBD1 | - | TRBJ1-5 | TRBV6-2/TRBV6-3 | CASSYSRGQHSNQPQHF | TGTGCCAGCAGTTACTCTCGGGGACAGCATAGCAATCAGCCCCAGCATTTT
- | - | TRBJ2-7 | TRBV7-2 | CASSFSHMTYEQYF | TGTGCCAGCAGCTTCTCCCACATGACTTACGAGCAGTACTTC
- | once | TRBJ2-1 | TRBV9 | CASSPSTSSYNEQFF | TGTGCCAGCAGCCCCAGCACCAGCTCCTACAATGAGCAGTTCTTC
- | - | TRBJ1-3 | TRBV7-9 | CASSSHIFRAPSGNTIYF | TGTGCCAGCAGCTCCCATATATTCCGGGCCCCCTCTGGAAACACCATATATTTT
- | - | TRBJ1-1 | TRBV11-2 | CASSLFGRHNTEAFF | TGTGCCAGCAGCTTATTTGGGAGACACAACACTGAAGCTTTCTTT
- | - | TRBJ1-1 | TRBV28 | CASSPTVNTEAFF | TGTGCCAGCAGTCCAACCGTGAACACTGAAGCTTTCTTT
- | - | TRBJ2-6 | TRBV2 | CASSEALGVRDGANVLTF | TGTGCCAGCAGTGAAGCGTTAGGGGTACGTGATGGGGCCAACGTCCTGACTTTC
- | - | TRBJ1-2 | TRBV7-2 | CASSLPAGTLLNYGYTF | TGTGCCAGCAGCTTACCGGCAGGGACCCTCCTTAACTATGGCTACACCTTC
- | - | TRBJ2-3 | TRBV28 | CASIRPGRGTDTQYF | TGTGCCAGCATACGGCCAGGCAGAGGCACAGATACGCAGTATTTT
- | few | TRBJ1-6 | TRBV5-4 | CASSFGPPSPLHF | TGTGCCAGCAGCTTCGGTCCCCCTTCACCCCTCCACTTT
TRBD2 | - | TRBJ2-5 | TRBV5-6 | CASSLGLAGFETQYF | TGTGCCAGCAGCTTGGGACTAGCGGGGTTCGAGACCCAGTACTTC
- | - | TRBJ1-1 | TRBV5-1 | CASSDGPRGDTEAFF | TGCGCCAGCAGCGACGGACCACGGGGGGACACTGAAGCTTTCTTT
- | - | TRBJ1-1 | TRBV3-1/TRBV3-2 | CASTLSYMGDHTEAFF | TGTGCCAGCACCCTTTCATACATGGGCGACCACACTGAAGCTTTCTTT
- | many | TRBJ1-1 | TRBV4-3 | CASSQEGVANTEAFF | TGCGCCAGCAGCCAAGAGGGGGTCGCGAACACTGAAGCTTTCTTT
- | - | TRBJ2-7 | TRBV6-2/TRBV6-3 | CASSYASFGGAKAYEQYF | TGTGCCAGCAGTTACGCCTCTTTTGGGGGGGCCAAGGCCTACGAGCAGTACTTC
- | - | TRBJ1-1 | TRBV19 | CASSGGLLAEAFF | TGTGCCAGTAGTGGAGGACTTCTTGCTGAAGCTTTCTTT
- | - | TRBJ2-1 | TRBV11-2 | CASSLEVGSEQFF | TGTGCCAGCAGCCTCGAGGTAGGGTCTGAGCAGTTCTTC